This entry is about one T cell receptor (beta chain). This sample stems from a study of shared clonotypes between healthy human individuals. This was a deep-level run. Generated by immunoSEQ multiplex PCR, the TCRdb table keeps only in-frame clones and is missing some. The table lists roughly 700,000 clones, about 74% of them singletons. V trimming: 1 base; J trimming: 8 bases; junction bases outside the gene matches: 13. Germline assignment: CDR1 LGHNA and CDR2 YNFKEQ. This CDR3 has 18 amino acids. The sequenced material came from memory CD4+ T cells sorted from blood. The subset is: CD45RA-negative fraction. The chain links TRBV4-2 to TRBJ2-1; TRBD2 aligns across 11 bases. This clonotype was sampled from a woman younger than 45 in good health. CDR3 protein: CASSQAVTSGKLVDEQFF. The CDR3 bases are TGTGCCAGCAGCCAAGCTGTGACTAGCGGGAAGCTGGTCGATGAGCAGTTCTTC.